One and the same sample provided the 5 T cell receptor beta chains below, sequenced in a study of CD8 T cells in Susac syndrome. When the RNA was reverse transcribed, random hexamers were used with an input of roughly 0.45 to 1 ug. TCRdb itself ran the immunoSEQ multiplex PCR reads through MiXCR, one entry per CDR3 protein. The data contain roughly 80,000 distinct CDR3 sequences, less than 95% of them singletons. The sample was CD8+ T cells from PBMCs. The receptors here all came from a human donor with Susac syndrome.

The CDR3 DNA reads as TGTGCTAGTGGTTGGGGGACGGCGAACACTGAAGCTTTCTTT. Its protein is CASGWGTANTEAFF. The chain recombines TRBV12-5 with TRBJ1-1; a weak D match, TRBD1 (5 bases). Per the germline V gene, CDR1 is LGHNT and CDR2 is FRNRAP. The CDR3 runs 14 residues. With 4 bases removed from V and 1 base from J, the gap between germline ends came to 10 bases.

The chain carries TRBV9 and TRBJ2-1, with TRBD2 identical over 7 bases. The CDR3 loop spans 16 amino acids. Germline CDR1 reads SGDLS; CDR2 reads YYNGEE. Germline trimming cut 0 bases from V and 2 bases from J; bases unmatched to any gene: 5. The chain's CDR3 is CASSVAGGGTYNEQFF. In DNA form, the CDR3 reads TGTGCCAGCAGCGTAGCCGGGGGAGGGACCTACAATGAGCAGTTCTTC.

This clonotype appeared once. CDR3 sequence reads: CASSRITSGGHEQYF. In DNA, the CDR3 is TGTGCCAGCAGCCGTATAACTAGCGGGGGGCACGAGCAGTACTTC. The chain recombines TRBV14 with TRBJ2-7; 12 bases line up with TRBD2. Trimming at V came to 4 bases and at J to 5 bases, leaving 6 bases not matched to a gene. Germline CDR1 reads SGHDN; CDR2 reads FVKESK. This CDR3 has 15 residues.

This clonotype was detected only once. The CDR3 DNA reads TGTGCCAGCAGCACCGACAAACCGAGCTCCTATAATTCACCCCTCCACTTT. Translation gives CASSTDKPSSYNSPLHF. The gene calls are TRBV7-2 and TRBJ1-6; D gene ambiguous. The CDR3 runs to 17 residues. V was cut by 5 bases and J by 0 bases, with 14 bases left in between. Germline V lookup: CDR1 SGHTA, CDR2 FQGNSA.

The chain links TRBV7-9 to TRBJ2-7; possibly TRBD1 for D (6 bases). V was pared by 2 bases and J by 3 bases, with 8 bases between. The CDR3 totals 13 residues. Germline-derived CDR1 and CDR2 are SEHNR and FQNEAQ (reference sequence). CDR3 nucleotides: TGTGCCAGCAGCTTACAGGGGATCTACGAGCAGTACTTC. It yields the protein CASSLQGIYEQYF.